This T cell receptor beta chain was recovered during a study of blood T cell repertoires in COVID-19 (dated by TCRdb to about 2020). Turning to the overall study: Collaborator samples came from the United States, Italy and Spain and covered acute and convalescent phases of COVID-19. The prospective study material was composed of cDNA or gDNA derived from T cells, B-cell-depleted T cells, or PBMCs. Deeply sampled blood TCRbeta repertoires from subjects exposed to, actively infected with, or recovered from COVID-19 were included in the dataset. The repertoires were made available in a free public database intended to serve as a resource for research on the immune response to SARS-CoV-2. Samples were obtained from the ongoing ImmuneRACE study (first 160 participants) and from approximately 1,200 subjects provided by 6 global collaborators. Nearly every sample came with metadata listing a de-identified subject ID, COVID-19 status, age in years and sex. Where available, HLA class I and class II types were taken from metadata supplied by the sample provider and were not determined by assay-based typing. Study-wide conclusions, independent of this receptor: How much clinical and demographic metadata was included differed by source and by participant, and the metadata was provided uncurated.

TCRbeta CDR3 regions were amplified from genomic DNA by means of the immunoSEQ Assay, a bias-controlled multiplex PCR. Turning to the authors' computational methods: The number of nucleated cells in each sample was estimated by amplification of reference gene primers within the assay. To quantify the absolute abundance of each unique TCRbeta CDR3 rearrangement, sequence reads were collapsed and filtered. For each sample, productive Simpson clonality was calculated by taking the square root of Simpson's diversity index across productive rearrangements. TCRdb retrieved this table from immuneACCESS and kept in-frame rearrangements only. Not all clones are present; in checked studies, unresolved V genes account for under half, and no reason is known for the remainder. The DNA was the basis for D and trimming; V, J and clone size are from that table. This sample gives roughly 50,000 clones in total; about 88% of them show up just once. Approximately 15% of the sample comes from the top ten.

Worth noting for this clone: Which antigen it targets is not known. Base quality data are lacking; no much larger clone is found one base away.

The collaborating institutions used their own protocols to collect whole blood in K2EDTA tubes. For TCRbeta analysis, collaborator samples were shipped as frozen whole blood, as isolated PBMCs, or as DNA extracted from either sample type. Sequencing was performed on peripheral blood. The clonotype was recovered from an older woman with active COVID-19.

CDR3 loop: CASSSSTGTVRGYGYTF. The bases are TGTGCCAGCAGTTCCTCTACCGGGACAGTAAGAGGCTATGGCTACACCTTC. The chain uses TRBV27 and TRBJ1-2; a stretch of 7 junction bases matches TRBD1. CDR3 length: 17 amino acids, cysteine to phenylalanine. Just CDR3 DNA is preserved here, 51 bases in frame from base 1. Trimming takes 4 bases off V and 4 bases off J; junction bases not matched to a gene: 15. CDR1 and CDR2, per the germline V gene (reference sequence), are MNHEY and SMNVEV.